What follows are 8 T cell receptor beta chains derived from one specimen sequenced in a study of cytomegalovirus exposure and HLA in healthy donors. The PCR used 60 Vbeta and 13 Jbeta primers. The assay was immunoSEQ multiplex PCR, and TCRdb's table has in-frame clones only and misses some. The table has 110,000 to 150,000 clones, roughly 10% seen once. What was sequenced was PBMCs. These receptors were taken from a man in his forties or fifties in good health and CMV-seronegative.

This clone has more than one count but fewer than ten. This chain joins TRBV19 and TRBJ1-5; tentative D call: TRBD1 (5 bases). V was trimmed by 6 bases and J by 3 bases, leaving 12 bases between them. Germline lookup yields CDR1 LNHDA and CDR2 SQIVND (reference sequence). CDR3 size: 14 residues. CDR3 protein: CASSNQGFNQPQHF. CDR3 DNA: TGTGCCAGTAGCAATCAGGGTTTCAATCAGCCCCAGCATTTT.

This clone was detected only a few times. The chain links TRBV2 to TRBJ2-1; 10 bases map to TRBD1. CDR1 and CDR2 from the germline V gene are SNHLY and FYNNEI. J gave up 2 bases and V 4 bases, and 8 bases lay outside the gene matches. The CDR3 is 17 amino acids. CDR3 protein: CASSVSGTGVAYNEQFF. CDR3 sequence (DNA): TGTGCCAGCAGTGTTTCCGGGACAGGGGTGGCCTACAATGAGCAGTTCTTC.

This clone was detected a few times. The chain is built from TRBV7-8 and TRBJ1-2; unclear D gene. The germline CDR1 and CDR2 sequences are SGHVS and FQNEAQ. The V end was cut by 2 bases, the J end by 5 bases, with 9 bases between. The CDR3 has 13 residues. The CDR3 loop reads CASSLSENYGYTF. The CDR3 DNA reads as TGTGCCAGCAGCTTAAGCGAGAATTATGGCTACACCTTC.

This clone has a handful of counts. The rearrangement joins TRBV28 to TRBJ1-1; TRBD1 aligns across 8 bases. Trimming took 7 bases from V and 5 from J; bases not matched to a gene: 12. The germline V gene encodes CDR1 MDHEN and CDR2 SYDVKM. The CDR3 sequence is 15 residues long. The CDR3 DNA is TGTGCCAGCACCGAGTCCGGACAGGGCGGGACTGAAGCTTTCTTT. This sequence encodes CASTESGQGGTEAFF.

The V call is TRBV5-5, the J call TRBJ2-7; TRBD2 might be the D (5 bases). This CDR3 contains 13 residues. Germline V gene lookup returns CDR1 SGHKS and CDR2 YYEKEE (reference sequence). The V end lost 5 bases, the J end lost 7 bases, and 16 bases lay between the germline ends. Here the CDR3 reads CASSSSDLGEQYF. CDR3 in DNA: TGTGCCAGCAGTTCATCGGACTTGGGAGAGCAGTACTTC.

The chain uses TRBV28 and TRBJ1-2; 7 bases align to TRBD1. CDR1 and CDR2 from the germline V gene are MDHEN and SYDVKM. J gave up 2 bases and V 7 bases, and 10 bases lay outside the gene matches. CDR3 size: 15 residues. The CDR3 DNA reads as TGTGCCAGCAAACTACCAACGGGACAGAACTATGGCTACACCTTC. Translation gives CASKLPTGQNYGYTF.

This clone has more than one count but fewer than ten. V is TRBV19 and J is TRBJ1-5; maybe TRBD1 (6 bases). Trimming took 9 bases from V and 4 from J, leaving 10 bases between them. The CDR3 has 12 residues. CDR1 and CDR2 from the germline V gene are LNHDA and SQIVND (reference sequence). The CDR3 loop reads CASDQGNQPQHF. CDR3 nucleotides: TGTGCCAGCGACCAGGGGAATCAGCCCCAGCATTTT.

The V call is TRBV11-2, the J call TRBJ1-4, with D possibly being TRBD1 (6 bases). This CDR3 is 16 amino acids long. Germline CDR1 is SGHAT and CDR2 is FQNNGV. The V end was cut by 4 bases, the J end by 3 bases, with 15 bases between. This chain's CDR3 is CASSSLTGNPNEKLFF. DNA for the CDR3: TGTGCCAGCAGCTCGTTAACAGGGAACCCTAATGAAAAACTGTTTTTT. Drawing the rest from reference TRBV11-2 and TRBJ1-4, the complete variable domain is EAGVAQSPRYKIIEKRQSVAFWCNPISGHATLYWYQQILGQGPKLLIQFQNNGVVDDSQLPKDRFSAERLKGVDSTLKIQPAKLEDSAVYLCASSSLTGNPNEKLFFGSGTQLSVL.